These T cell receptor beta chains were read from a single sample in a study of graft-versus-host responses after intestinal transplantation. Sequencing was performed with immunoSEQ multiplex PCR; in TCRdb, only in-frame clones are kept and a portion is missing. The repertoire holds about 15,000 clones, with 75% to 90% as singletons. This specimen was ileum tissue, taken about 14 weeks after intestinal transplant. These receptors were collected from a human patient who received an intestinal transplant, so some T cells may come from the graft donor. The conserved cysteine and the conserved F or W are not part of the CDR3 here.

V gene	J gene	CDR3 protein
TRBV2	TRBJ2-3	ASSEALHIWLAGGPLTDTQY
TRBV9	TRBJ2-5	ASSLGESQETQY
TRBV6-5	TRBJ2-7	ASRPRWGHEQY
TRBV6-5	TRBJ2-1	ASSYTGTENEQF
TRBV6-1	TRBJ1-3	ASSNPRLFSVGSD
TRBV28	TRBJ1-2	ASSLRGRSNYGYT
TRBV4-2	TRBJ2-1	ASSQGGLAGLTHNEQF
TRBV7-3	TRBJ2-3	ASGSGGTDTQY
TRBV29-1	TRBJ2-1	SVDTTPGAQQF
TRBV11-2	TRBJ2-1	ASSPSSGLYNEQF
TRBV4-3	TRBJ2-7	ASSQEIEGPYEQY
TRBV7-6	TRBJ2-1	ASSLASRGRGYNEQF
TRBV4-1	TRBJ2-3	ASSGSATDTQY
TRBV5-1	TRBJ2-3	ASSLGRGRATGYPDTQY
TRBV5-4	TRBJ1-2	ASSFTNYGYT
TRBV4-2	TRBJ2-1	ASSQGFGTSRYNEQF
TRBV11-3	TRBJ2-7	ASSLPPLARHYEQY
TRBV6-4	TRBJ2-3	ASSDRGPPTDTQY
TRBV5-8	TRBJ2-3	ASSNAGGSTDTQY
TRBV10-3	TRBJ2-7	AIRSVTRYEQY
TRBV7-7	TRBJ2-2	ASSPWYRGTNTGELF
TRBV4-1	TRBJ1-1	ASSQGTFPGQVKTEAF
TRBV2	TRBJ2-3	ASSSRVFSTDTQY
TRBV7-6	TRBJ2-6	ASSSGPLSSGANVLT
TRBV6-6	TRBJ1-5	ASSMLVGQPQH
TRBV27	TRBJ2-1	ASLRGGSYYNEQF
TRBV28	TRBJ2-1	ASSPTRGLRDEQF
TRBV7-8	TRBJ1-4	ASSPLNIGREKLF
TRBV2	TRBJ1-5	ASSERGWSNQPQH
TRBV10-1	TRBJ2-1	ASRPGLTYNEQF
TRBV19	TRBJ2-7	ASSIARASALLRREQY